The clone carrying this T cell receptor (beta chain) was recorded once. The CDR3 contains 16 residues. V was cut by 1 base and J by 8 bases, with 15 bases left in between. The V gene's germline CDR1 is SGHTA and CDR2 FQGNSA. Profiled with immunoSEQ multiplex PCR; TCRdb holds only in-frame clones, not every one. Of about 170,000 clones in the sample, 65% to 85% were seen once. The record originates from a study of blood T cell repertoires in COVID-19. Across the study: Researchers got acute and convalescent COVID-19 samples from the United States, Italy and Spain.

Material for sequencing was peripheral blood. The TCR originated in a woman of 80 years or more with active or convalescent COVID-19. The rearrangement links TRBV7-2 to TRBJ1-6, with D possibly TRBD1 on 6 matching bases. CDR3 amino acids: CASSLVLGGKDSPLHF. The CDR3 bases are TGTGCCAGCAGCTTAGTTCTAGGGGGTAAGGATTCACCCCTCCACTTT.